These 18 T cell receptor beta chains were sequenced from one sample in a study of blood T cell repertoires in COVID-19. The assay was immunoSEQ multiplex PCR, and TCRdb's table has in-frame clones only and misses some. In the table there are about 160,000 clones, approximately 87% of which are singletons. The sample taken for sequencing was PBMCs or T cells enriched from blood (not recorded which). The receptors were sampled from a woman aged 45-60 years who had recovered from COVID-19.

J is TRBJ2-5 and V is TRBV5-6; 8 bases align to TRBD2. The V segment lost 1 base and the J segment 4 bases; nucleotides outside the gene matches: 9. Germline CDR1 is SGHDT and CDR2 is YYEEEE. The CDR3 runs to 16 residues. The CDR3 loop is CASSLISGVSGETQYF. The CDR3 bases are TGTGCCAGCAGCTTGATTAGCGGGGTTTCGGGAGAGACCCAGTACTTC.

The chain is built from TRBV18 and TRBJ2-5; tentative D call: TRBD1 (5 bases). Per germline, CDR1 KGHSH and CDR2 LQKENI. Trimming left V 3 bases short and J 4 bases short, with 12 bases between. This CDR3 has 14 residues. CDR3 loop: CASSPTVGVETQYF. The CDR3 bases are TGTGCCAGCTCACCTACCGTAGGGGTAGAGACCCAGTACTTC.

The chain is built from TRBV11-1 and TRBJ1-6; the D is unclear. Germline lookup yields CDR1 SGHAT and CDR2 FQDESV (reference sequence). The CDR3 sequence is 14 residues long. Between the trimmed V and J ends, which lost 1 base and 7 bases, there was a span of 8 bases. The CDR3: CASSLDPGNSPLHF. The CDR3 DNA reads TGTGCCAGCAGCTTAGATCCGGGGAATTCACCCCTCCACTTT.

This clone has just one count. CDR3 DNA: TGTGCCAGCAGTTTATCAATGCAGGCTAACTATGGCTACACCTTC. Its translation: CASSLSMQANYGYTF. The chain has TRBV27 and TRBJ1-2; D gene ambiguous. The V and J ends lost 0 bases and 0 bases respectively, with 8 bases between them. The germline gives CDR1 MNHEY, CDR2 SMNVEV (reference sequence). CDR3 size: 15 residues.

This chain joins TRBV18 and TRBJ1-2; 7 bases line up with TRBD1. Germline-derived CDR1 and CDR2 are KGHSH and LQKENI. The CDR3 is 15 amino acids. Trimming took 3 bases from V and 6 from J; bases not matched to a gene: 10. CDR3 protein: CASSPNRGVRNGYTF. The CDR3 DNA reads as TGTGCCAGCTCACCCAACAGGGGCGTTCGGAATGGCTACACCTTC.

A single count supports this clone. The CDR3 DNA sequence: TGTGCCAGTAGCCAAGACAGGACCTACGAGCAGTACTTC. This encodes CASSQDRTYEQYF. J is TRBJ2-7 and V is TRBV19, with D possibly matching TRBD1 (6 bases). V was trimmed by 6 bases and J by 2 bases, leaving 11 bases between them. The germline V gene encodes CDR1 LNHDA and CDR2 SQIVND (reference sequence). This CDR3 is built from 13 residues.

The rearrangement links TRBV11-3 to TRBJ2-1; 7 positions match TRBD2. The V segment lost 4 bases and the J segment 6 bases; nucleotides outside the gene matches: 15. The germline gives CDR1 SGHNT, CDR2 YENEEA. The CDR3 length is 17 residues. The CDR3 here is CASSSSLLTSWGNEQFF. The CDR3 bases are TGTGCCAGCAGCTCTTCCCTCTTGACTAGCTGGGGCAATGAGCAGTTCTTC.

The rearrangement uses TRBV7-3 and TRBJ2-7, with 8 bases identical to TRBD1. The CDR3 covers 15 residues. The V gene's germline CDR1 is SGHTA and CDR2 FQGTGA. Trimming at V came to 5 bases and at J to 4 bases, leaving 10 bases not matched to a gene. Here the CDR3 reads CASSPGQGLPYEQYF. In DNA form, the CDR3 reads TGTGCCAGCAGCCCTGGACAGGGTCTGCCTTACGAGCAGTACTTC.

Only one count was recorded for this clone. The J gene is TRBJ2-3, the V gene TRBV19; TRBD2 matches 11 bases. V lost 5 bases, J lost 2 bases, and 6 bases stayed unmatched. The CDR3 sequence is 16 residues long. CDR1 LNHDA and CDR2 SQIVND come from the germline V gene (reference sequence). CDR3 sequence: CASSLLAGGTTDTQYF. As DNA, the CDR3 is TGTGCCAGTAGTTTGCTAGCGGGGGGCACCACAGATACGCAGTATTTT.

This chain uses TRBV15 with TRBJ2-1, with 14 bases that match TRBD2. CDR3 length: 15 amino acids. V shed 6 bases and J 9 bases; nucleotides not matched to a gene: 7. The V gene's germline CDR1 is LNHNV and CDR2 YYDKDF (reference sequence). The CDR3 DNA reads TGTGCCACCAGTCGACTAGCGGGGGGGCGGAGTGAGCAGTTCTTC. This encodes CATSRLAGGRSEQFF. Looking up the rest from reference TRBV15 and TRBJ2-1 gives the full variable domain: DAMVIQNPRYQVTQFGKPVTLSCSQTLNHNVMYWYQQKSSQAPKLLFHYYDKDFNNEADTPDNFQSRRPNTSFCFLDIRSPGLGDTAMYLCATSRLAGGRSEQFFGPGTRLTVL.

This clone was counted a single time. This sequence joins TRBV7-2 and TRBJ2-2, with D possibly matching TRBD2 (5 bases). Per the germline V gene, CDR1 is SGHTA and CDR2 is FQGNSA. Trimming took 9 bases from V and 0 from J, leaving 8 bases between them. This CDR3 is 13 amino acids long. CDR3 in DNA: TGTGCCAGTGGGGAGCCGAACACCGGGGAGCTGTTTTTT. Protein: CASGEPNTGELFF.

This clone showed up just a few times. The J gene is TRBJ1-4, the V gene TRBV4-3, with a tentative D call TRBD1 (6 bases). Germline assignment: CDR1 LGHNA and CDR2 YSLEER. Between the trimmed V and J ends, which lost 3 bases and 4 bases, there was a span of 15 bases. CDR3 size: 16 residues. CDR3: CASSQAGQRVNEKLFF. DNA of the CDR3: TGCGCCAGCAGCCAGGCCGGACAGAGAGTTAATGAAAAACTGTTTTTT.

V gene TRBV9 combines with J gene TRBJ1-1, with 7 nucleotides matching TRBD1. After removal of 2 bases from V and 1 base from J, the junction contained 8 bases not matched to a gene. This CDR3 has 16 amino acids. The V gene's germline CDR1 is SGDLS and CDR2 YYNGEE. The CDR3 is CASSVHSGQENTEAFF. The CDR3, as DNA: TGTGCCAGCAGCGTCCATTCCGGACAGGAGAACACTGAAGCTTTCTTT.

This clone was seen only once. CDR3: CASSPSLLYTEAFF. The CDR3 region has the DNA TGTGCCAGCAGCCCAAGCTTGCTGTACACTGAAGCTTTCTTT. The V and J genes are TRBV4-2 and TRBJ1-1; no firm D call. The V and J ends lost 4 bases and 3 bases respectively, with 12 bases between them. Germline CDR1 and CDR2: LGHNA and YNFKEQ. CDR3 length: 14 amino acids.

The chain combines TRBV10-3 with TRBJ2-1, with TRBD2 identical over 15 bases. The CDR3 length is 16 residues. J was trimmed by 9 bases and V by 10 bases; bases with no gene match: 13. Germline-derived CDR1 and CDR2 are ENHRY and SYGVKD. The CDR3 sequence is CATGVGTSGGRGEQFF. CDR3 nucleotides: TGTGCCACAGGGGTTGGGACTAGCGGGGGGCGAGGTGAGCAGTTCTTC.

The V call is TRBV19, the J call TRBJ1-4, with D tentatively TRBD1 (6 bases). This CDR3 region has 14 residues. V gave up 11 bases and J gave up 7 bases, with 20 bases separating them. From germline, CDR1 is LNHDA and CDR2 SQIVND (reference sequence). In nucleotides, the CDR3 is TGTGCCTCATCGCACAGGGAAAGCCCTGAAAAACTGTTTTTT. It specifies CASSHRESPEKLFF.

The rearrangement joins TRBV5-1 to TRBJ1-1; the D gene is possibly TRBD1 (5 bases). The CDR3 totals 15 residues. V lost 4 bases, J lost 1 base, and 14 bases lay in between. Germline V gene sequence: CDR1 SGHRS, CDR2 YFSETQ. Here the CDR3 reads CASSPPGQTNTEAFF. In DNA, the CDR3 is TGCGCCAGCAGCCCCCCAGGGCAGACGAACACTGAAGCTTTCTTT.

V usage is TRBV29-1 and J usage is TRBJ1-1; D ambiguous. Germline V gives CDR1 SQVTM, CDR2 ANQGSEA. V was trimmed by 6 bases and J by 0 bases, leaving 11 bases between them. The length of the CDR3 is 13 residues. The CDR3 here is CSVAQVLNTEAFF. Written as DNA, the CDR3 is TGCAGCGTCGCGCAAGTCTTGAACACTGAAGCTTTCTTT.